These 12 T cell receptor beta chains originate from one sample sequenced in a study of T cell responses to AZD1222 COVID-19 vaccine. Profiling relied on immunoSEQ multiplex PCR, and the TCRdb table lists in-frame clones only, not all of them. The sample contains approximately 100,000 clones, approximately 91% of which appear only once. The source was peripheral blood, collected 28 days after the second AZD1222 dose. Receptor source: an adult who received the AZD1222 COVID-19 vaccine.

This clone was counted a single time. The V call is TRBV14, the J call TRBJ1-1, with no clear D. Germline values: CDR1 SGHDN, CDR2 FVKESK. Trimming cost V 3 bases and J 4 bases, with 9 bases left between them. The length of the CDR3 is 13 residues. The CDR3 nucleotides read TGTGCCAGCAGCCAGAACGATTTCACTGAAGCTTTCTTT. Translating gives CASSQNDFTEAFF.

The chain uses TRBV30 and TRBJ1-1; perhaps TRBD1 as D (6 bases). Trimming cost V 5 bases and J 0 bases, with 13 bases left between them. This CDR3 has 14 amino acids. CDR1 is GTSNPN and CDR2 is SVGIG in the germline V gene (reference sequence). The CDR3 sequence: CAWETGQMNTEAFF. The CDR3 DNA reads TGTGCCTGGGAAACAGGACAGATGAACACTGAAGCTTTCTTT.

The chain recombines TRBV2 with TRBJ2-7; maybe TRBD2 (5 bases). Germline lookup yields CDR1 SNHLY and CDR2 FYNNEI. Trimming cost V 9 bases and J 4 bases, with 7 bases left between them. The CDR3 consists of 10 residues. The CDR3 is CASGEYEQYF. CDR3 sequence (DNA): TGTGCCAGTGGGGAGTACGAGCAGTACTTC.

This chain connects TRBV18 to TRBJ1-1; TRBD1 aligns across 10 bases. The J segment lost 0 bases and the V segment lost 0 bases, leaving 1 base of the junction unmatched. The CDR3 loop spans 16 amino acids. Looked up from germline, CDR1 is KGHSH and CDR2 is LQKENI. CDR3 coding DNA: TGTGCCAGCTCACCACCGGGACAGGGGTTGAACACTGAAGCTTTCTTT. Encoded protein: CASSPPGQGLNTEAFF. Combining the CDR3 with reference TRBV18 and TRBJ1-1 gives the whole variable domain NAGVMQNPRHLVRRRGQEARLRCSPMKGHSHVYWYRQLPEEGLKFMVYLQKENIIDESGMPKERFSAEFPKEGPSILRIQQVVRGDSAAYFCASSPPGQGLNTEAFFGQGTRLTVV.

Only a few counts were recorded for this clone. The chain uses TRBV5-1 and TRBJ2-2, with 10 bases identical to TRBD1. With V trimmed by 0 bases and J by 3 bases, 8 bases remained unmatched. This CDR3 region has 18 residues. Germline-derived CDR1 and CDR2 are SGHRS and YFSETQ. The CDR3 sequence is CASSLARRGTGDTGELFF. The CDR3 DNA follows: TGCGCCAGCAGCTTGGCCCGACGCGGGACAGGGGACACCGGGGAGCTGTTTTTT.

The chain couples TRBV7-2 to TRBJ1-3; D remains ambiguous. Germline V gene data show CDR1 as SGHTA and CDR2 as FQGNSA. This CDR3 region has 14 residues. Trimming took 1 base from V and 3 from J, leaving 7 bases between them. CDR3 sequence reads: CASSLVGSGNTIYF. Here the CDR3 DNA reads TGTGCCAGCAGCTTAGTAGGGAGTGGAAACACCATATATTTT.

The rearrangement uses TRBV18 and TRBJ1-3; TRBD1 might be the D (5 bases). The ends were cut back, 1 base at V and 4 bases at J, with 8 bases in the middle. Germline loops: CDR1 KGHSH, CDR2 LQKENI. The CDR3 extends over 14 amino acids. CDR3 bases: TGTGCCAGCTCACCACAGGGGATAGGAAACACCATATATTTT. Translation: CASSPQGIGNTIYF.

This chain uses TRBV12-3 or TRBV12-4 with TRBJ2-2; D unresolved. The CDR3 is made up of 12 amino acids. The V end was cut by 4 bases, the J end by 4 bases, with 4 bases between. The CDR3: CASSWSTGELFF. The CDR3 region has the DNA TGTGCCAGCAGTTGGTCCACCGGGGAGCTGTTTTTT.

J is TRBJ1-3 and V is TRBV19; possible D gene TRBD1, 6 bases. V was clipped by 8 bases and J by 0 bases, with 17 bases between them. Germline lookup yields CDR1 LNHDA and CDR2 SQIVND (reference sequence). This CDR3 contains 16 residues. The CDR3 bases are TGTGCCAGTTGTGGCGGGACAACTTTCTCTGGAAACACCATATATTTT. This translates into CASCGGTTFSGNTIYF.

The J gene is TRBJ2-5, the V gene TRBV25-1; a possible D gene is TRBD1 (5 bases). Trimming left V 2 bases short and J 4 bases short, with 14 bases between. CDR1 and CDR2 from the germline V gene are MGHDK and SYGVNS. The CDR3 has 15 amino acids. Here the CDR3 reads CASSEPPPGRETQYF. The CDR3 DNA reads as TGTGCCAGCAGTGAACCCCCCCCAGGGCGAGAGACCCAGTACTTC.

The chain is built from TRBV6-5 and TRBJ1-5; D remains ambiguous. Germline lookup yields CDR1 MNHEY and CDR2 SVGAGI. The CDR3 contains 13 residues. The V end was cut by 5 bases, the J end by 5 bases, with 10 bases between. The CDR3 protein is CASSTRPDQPQHF. In DNA form, the CDR3 reads TGTGCCAGCAGTACCCGACCCGATCAGCCCCAGCATTTT.

The CDR3 loop is CASSHLTGRGNTIYF. The CDR3 DNA reads as TGTGCCAGCAGCCACCTTACAGGGCGCGGAAACACCATATATTTT. The chain recombines TRBV5-5 with TRBJ1-3, with a weak D call TRBD1 (6 bases). V gave up 4 bases and J gave up 4 bases, with 15 bases separating them. The CDR3 sequence is 15 residues long. Germline CDR1 SGHKS, CDR2 YYEKEE (reference sequence).